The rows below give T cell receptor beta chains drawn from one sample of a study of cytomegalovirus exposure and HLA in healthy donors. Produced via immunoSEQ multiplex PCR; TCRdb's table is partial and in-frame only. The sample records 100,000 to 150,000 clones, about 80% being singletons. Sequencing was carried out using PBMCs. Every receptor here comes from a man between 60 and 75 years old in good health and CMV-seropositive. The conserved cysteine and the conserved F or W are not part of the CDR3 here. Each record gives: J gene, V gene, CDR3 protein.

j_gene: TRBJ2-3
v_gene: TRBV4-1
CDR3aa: ASSQDPGQGADTQY

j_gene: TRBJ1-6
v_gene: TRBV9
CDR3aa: ASSVEGAVGHNSPLH

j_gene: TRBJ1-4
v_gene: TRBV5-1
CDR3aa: ASSSAQGPGEKLF

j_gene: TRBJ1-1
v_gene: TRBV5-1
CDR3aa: ASSVTGGNTEAF

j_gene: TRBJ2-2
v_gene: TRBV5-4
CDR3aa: ASSSGTSGGATGELF

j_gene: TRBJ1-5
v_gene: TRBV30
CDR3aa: AWSRQGRQPQH

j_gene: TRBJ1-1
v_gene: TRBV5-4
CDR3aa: ASSFSGGGGITEAF

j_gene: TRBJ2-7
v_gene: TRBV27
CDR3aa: ASSQYRGRSYEQY

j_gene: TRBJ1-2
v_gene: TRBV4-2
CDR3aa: ASRDRQGPYGYT

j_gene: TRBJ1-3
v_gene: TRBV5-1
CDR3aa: ASSLGGTENTIY

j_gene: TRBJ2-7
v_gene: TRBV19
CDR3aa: ASRPGGWAYEQY

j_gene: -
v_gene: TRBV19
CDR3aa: ASSITGTHEQY

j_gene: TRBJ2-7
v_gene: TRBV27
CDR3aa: ASSLRPPSGFSYEQY

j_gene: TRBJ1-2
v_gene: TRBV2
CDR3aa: ASREDSANYGYT

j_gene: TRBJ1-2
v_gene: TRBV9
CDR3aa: ASSGTETVNYGYT

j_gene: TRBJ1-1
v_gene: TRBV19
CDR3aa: ASRTGQGARAF

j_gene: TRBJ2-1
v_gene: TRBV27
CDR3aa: ASLAVNEQF

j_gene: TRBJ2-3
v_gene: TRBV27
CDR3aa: ASTSRLGAVDTQY

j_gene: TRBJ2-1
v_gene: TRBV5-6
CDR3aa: ASSRTSGGAGEQF

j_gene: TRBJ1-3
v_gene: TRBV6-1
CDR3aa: ASRRLSSGNTIY

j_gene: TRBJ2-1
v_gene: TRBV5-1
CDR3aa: ASSFIRGEQF

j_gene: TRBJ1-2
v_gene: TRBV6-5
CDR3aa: ASSRTGEGGYT

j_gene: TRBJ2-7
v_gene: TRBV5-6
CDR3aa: ASSLGQGAYEQY

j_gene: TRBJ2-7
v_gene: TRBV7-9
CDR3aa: ASSPPSGRPGEQY

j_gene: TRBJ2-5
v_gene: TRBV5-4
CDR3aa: ASSLAGLAVDQETQY

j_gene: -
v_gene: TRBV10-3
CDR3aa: AYNALGHSYEQY

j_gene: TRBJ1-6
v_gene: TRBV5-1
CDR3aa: ASSLVGQNLSPLH

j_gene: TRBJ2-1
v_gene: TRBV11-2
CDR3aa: ASSRGGRTREQF

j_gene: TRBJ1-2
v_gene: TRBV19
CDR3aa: ASTTGTYEGYT

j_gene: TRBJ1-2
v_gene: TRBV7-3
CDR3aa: ASSLTGSGDGYT

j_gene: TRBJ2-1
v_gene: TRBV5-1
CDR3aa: ASSLAGVSYNEQF

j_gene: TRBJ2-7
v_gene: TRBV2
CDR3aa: ASRVEGRNYEQY